Sequencing of this TCR beta chain was carried out in a study of T-cell reconstitution after alpha-beta-depleted transplantation in children. Germline V CDR1 and CDR2: MNHEY, SVGAGI. V was pared by 5 bases and J by 7 bases, with 11 bases between. This CDR3 region has 12 residues. This clonotype was recorded many times. Unique molecular identifiers were used to barcode this TCRbeta library. TCRdb processed the PCR reads anew with MiXCR; each CDR3 protein has one entry. The sample has 190,000 or so distinct CDR3 sequences, roughly 15% seen once; the top ten hold around 13%. The source is a human donor who donated a stem cell graft to a child with acute lymphoblastic leukemia. The rearrangement uses TRBV6-5 and TRBJ1-2; D ambiguous. The specimen comprised PBMCs from the stem cell graft donor, sampled from the stem cell graft. In nucleotides, the CDR3 is TGTGCCAGCAGTCAGAGTATGCGTGGCTACACCTTC. Protein: CASSQSMRGYTF.